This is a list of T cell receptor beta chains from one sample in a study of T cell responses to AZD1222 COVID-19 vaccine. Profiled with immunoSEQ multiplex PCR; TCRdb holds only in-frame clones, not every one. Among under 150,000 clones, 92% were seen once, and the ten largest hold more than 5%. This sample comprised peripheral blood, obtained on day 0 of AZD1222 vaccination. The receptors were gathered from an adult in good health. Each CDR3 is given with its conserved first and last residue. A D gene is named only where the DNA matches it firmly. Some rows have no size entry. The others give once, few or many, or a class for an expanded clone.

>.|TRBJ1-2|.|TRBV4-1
TGCGCCAGCAGAGCAGGGCTCTCCCCTCTAAACTATGGCTACACCTTC
CASRAGLSPLNYGYTF
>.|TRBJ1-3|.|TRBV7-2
TGTGCCAGCAGCTTATACGTATCCTCTGGAAACACCATATATTTT
CASSLYVSSGNTIYF
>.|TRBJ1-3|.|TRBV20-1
TGCAGTGCTAGTCTTCTTACCTCTGGAAACACCATATATTTT
CSASLLTSGNTIYF
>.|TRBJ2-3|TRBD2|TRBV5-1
TGCGCCAGTAGACTAGCGGGGGGTACCACAGATACGCAGTATTTT
CASRLAGGTTDTQYF
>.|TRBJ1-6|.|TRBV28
TGTGCCAGCAGTTTTACAGGGAATAATTCACCCCTCCACTTT
CASSFTGNNSPLHF
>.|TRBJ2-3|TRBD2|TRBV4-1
TGCGCCAGCAGCCAAGGTCTAGCGGGAGGCACAGATACGCAGTATTTT
CASSQGLAGGTDTQYF
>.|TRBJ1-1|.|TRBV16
TGTGCCAGCAGCCTCCGGGCCACCCTGGAGGCTTTCTTT
CASSLRATLEAFF
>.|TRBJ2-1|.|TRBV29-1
TGCAGCGTTGAAGAGACAACATACAATGAGCAGTTCTTC
CSVEETTYNEQFF
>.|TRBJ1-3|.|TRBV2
TGTGCCAGCAGTGAAGTAGGTTCTGGAAACACCATATATTTT
CASSEVGSGNTIYF
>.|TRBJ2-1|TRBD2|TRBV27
TGTGCCAGCAGTCCTCGGACTAGCGGGAGTGATGAGCAGTTCTTC
CASSPRTSGSDEQFF
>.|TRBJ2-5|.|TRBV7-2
TGTGCCAGCAGCTTAGTTGTAGGGTTCGCGGAGACCCAGTACTTC
CASSLVVGFAETQYF
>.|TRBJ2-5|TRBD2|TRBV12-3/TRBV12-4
TGTGCCAGTATGGGACTACAAGAGACCCAGTACTTC
CASMGLQETQYF
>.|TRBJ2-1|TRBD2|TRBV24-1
TGTGCCACCAGGACTAGCGGGAGTGACCGCTACAATGAGCAGTTCTTC
CATRTSGSDRYNEQFF
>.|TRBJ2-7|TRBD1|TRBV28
TGTGCCAGCAGTACGCGGCGACAGGGGGCAGCGGACGAGCAGTACTTC
CASSTRRQGAADEQYF
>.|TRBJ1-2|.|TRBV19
TGTGCCAGTGAATCTTTGGCCGGGACTAACTATGGCTACACCTTC
CASESLAGTNYGYTF
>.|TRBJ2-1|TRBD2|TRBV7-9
TGTGCCAGCAAAAGGCTAGCGGGACTGAGCTCCTACAATGAGCAGTTCTTC
CASKRLAGLSSYNEQFF
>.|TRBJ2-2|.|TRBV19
TGTGCCAGTAGTATACCAGATACCGGGGAGCTGTTTTTT
CASSIPDTGELFF
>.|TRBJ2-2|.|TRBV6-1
TGTGCCAGCAGTGAAATGGGCTACACCGGGGAGCTGTTTTTT
CASSEMGYTGELFF
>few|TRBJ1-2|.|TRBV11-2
TGTGCCAGCAGCCCCGCCGCGGGCAGGGGCGCAGGTGGCTACACCTTC
CASSPAAGRGAGGYTF
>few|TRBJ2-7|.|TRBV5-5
TGTGCCAGCAGCTTGGGACAGAACATACCCTACGAGCAGTACTTC
CASSLGQNIPYEQYF
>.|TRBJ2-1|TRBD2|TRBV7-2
TGTGCCAGCAGCCGGACTAGCGGGAGGCCTTCCTCCTACAATGAGCAGTTCTTC
CASSRTSGRPSSYNEQFF
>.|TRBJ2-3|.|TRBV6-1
TGTGCCAGCAGTGAACTTACAGGGTCGAGCACAGATACGCAGTATTTT
CASSELTGSSTDTQYF
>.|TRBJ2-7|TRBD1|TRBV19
TGTGCCAGCCGCAGAGACAGGGGAAAAGCCGAGCAGTACTTC
CASRRDRGKAEQYF
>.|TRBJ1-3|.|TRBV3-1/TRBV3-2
TGTGCCAGCAGCCAAGTGGGAAACACCATATATTTT
CASSQVGNTIYF
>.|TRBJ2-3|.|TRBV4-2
TGTGCCAGCAGCCAAGAGAGGTTGTTGGAGCAGTATTTT
CASSQERLLEQYF
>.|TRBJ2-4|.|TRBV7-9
TGTGCCAGCAGCTCCAGGGGTTATGACAAAAACATTCAGTACTTC
CASSSRGYDKNIQYF
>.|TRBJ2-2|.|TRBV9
TGTGCCAGCAGCGTAGGCGTTGTAGGGCGCGAGCTGTTTTTT
CASSVGVVGRELFF
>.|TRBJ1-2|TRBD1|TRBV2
TGTGCCATCCAGAGAGAGGGGGCGGCCTATGGCTACACCTTC
CAIQREGAAYGYTF
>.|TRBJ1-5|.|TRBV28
TGTGCCAGCATACCCCGACAGTACTATAGCAATCAGCCCCAGCATTTT
CASIPRQYYSNQPQHF
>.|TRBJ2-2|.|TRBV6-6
TGTGCCAGCAGTCATGAGGGAGGGGAGCTGTTTTTT
CASSHEGGELFF
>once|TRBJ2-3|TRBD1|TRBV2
TGTGCCAGCAGGGACAGGGTGATAGATACGCAGTATTTT
CASRDRVIDTQYF
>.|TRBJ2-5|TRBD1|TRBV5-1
TGCGCCAGCAGCTTGTCCGGGACAGGGGGCCAAGAGACCCAGTACTTC
CASSLSGTGGQETQYF